The 10 T cell receptor beta chains in this list originate from one sample, sequenced in a study of blood T cells in healthy people across ages. Primed by a sample-barcoded 5' primer and a J-beta primer mix, a second PCR proceeded for 7 to 11 cycles. TCRdb itself ran the 5' RACE reads through MiXCR, one entry per CDR3 protein. The repertoire has about 1.8 million distinct CDR3 sequences, roughly 50% of them found once; the top ten carry 2.1%. Sequencing was performed on blood. The source of these receptors is a woman between 35 and 50 years old in good health.

V usage is TRBV12-5 and J usage is TRBJ2-4; 8 bases are shared with TRBD2. Germline V gives CDR1 LGHNT, CDR2 FRNRAP. The length of the CDR3 is 16 residues. Trimming at V came to 4 bases and at J to 8 bases, leaving 13 bases not matched to a gene. In nucleotides, the CDR3 is TGTGCTAGTGGTTGGAACCAGAAGCGGGGGCGGGACATTCAGTACTTC. It yields the protein CASGWNQKRGRDIQYF.

The chain combines TRBV7-2 with TRBJ1-2, with TRBD1 as a possible D gene (5 bases). Germline CDR1 is SGHTA and CDR2 is FQGNSA. Trimming pared 8 bases from V and 8 bases from J, leaving 18 bases between. The CDR3 is 13 amino acids. This CDR3 reads CASDEGRGFGYTF. Written as DNA, the CDR3 is TGTGCCAGCGACGAAGGAAGGGGATTCGGCTACACCTTC.

This clonotype was counted a few times. The genes are TRBV6-5 and TRBJ2-3; no reliable D call. Germline V gene sequence: CDR1 MNHEY, CDR2 SVGAGI. This CDR3 region has 14 residues. The ends were cut back, 0 bases at V and 2 bases at J, with 6 bases in the middle. CDR3 bases: TGTGCCAGCAGTTACTCCCAGGCCACAGATACGCAGTATTTT. This encodes CASSYSQATDTQYF.

This rearrangement joins TRBV6-5 to TRBJ1-2; TRBD1 aligns across 9 bases. V was pared by 8 bases and J by 2 bases, with 6 bases of the junction left unmatched. The CDR3 extends over 14 amino acids. Germline V CDR1 and CDR2: MNHEY, SVGAGI. This CDR3 reads CASGDRGRNYGYTF. CDR3 nucleotide sequence: TGTGCCAGCGGAGACAGGGGGAGGAACTATGGCTACACCTTC.

The chain employs TRBV19 and TRBJ2-3; possibly TRBD1 or TRBD2 for D (5 bases each). Germline assignment: CDR1 LNHDA and CDR2 SQIVND (reference sequence). Between the trimmed V and J ends, which lost 5 bases and 13 bases, there was a span of 13 bases. The CDR3 is 11 residues long. CDR3 residues: CASSSPGREYF. In nucleotides, the CDR3 is TGTGCCAGTAGTTCGCCGGGACGGGAGTATTTT.

V gene TRBV4-2 combines with J gene TRBJ2-1; D not resolved. Germline CDR1 is LGHNA and CDR2 is YNFKEQ. This CDR3 is built from 13 residues. Trimming left V 3 bases short and J 8 bases short, with 11 bases between. The DNA for the CDR3 is TGTGCCAGCAGCCACGTCGGTTTGGATGAGCAGTTCTTC. As protein: CASSHVGLDEQFF.

The gene calls are TRBV20-1 and TRBJ2-4, with 7 bases fitting TRBD1. CDR1 DFQATT and CDR2 SNEGSKA come from the germline V gene (reference sequence). V was pared by 5 bases and J by 13 bases, with 20 bases of the junction left unmatched. CDR3 length: 15 amino acids. CDR3 sequence reads: CSAPNPGQHVDEQYF. The CDR3 DNA sequence: TGCAGTGCTCCCAACCCGGGACAGCACGTGGATGAGCAGTACTTC.

The chain recombines TRBV6-5 with TRBJ2-3; 10 bases match TRBD1. Germline V lookup: CDR1 MNHEY, CDR2 SVGAGI. V was clipped by 3 bases and J by 7 bases; unmatched bases: 7. CDR3 length equals 15 residues. The CDR3 nucleotides are TGTGCCAGCAGTTATTCCCGGGACAGGGGAAATACGCAGTATTTT. Translating gives CASSYSRDRGNTQYF.

There are many counts of this clonotype. V and J are TRBV20-1 and TRBJ2-7, with 7 nucleotides matching TRBD1. The length of the CDR3 is 13 residues. Trimming took 5 bases from V and 1 from J; bases not matched to a gene: 5. The V gene's germline CDR1 is DFQATT and CDR2 SNEGSKA (reference sequence). This CDR3 reads CSAPHRGSYEQYF. The DNA of the CDR3 is TGCAGTGCTCCTCACAGGGGATCCTACGAGCAGTACTTC.

In its sample, this clonotype was seen a few times. The rearrangement uses TRBV15 and TRBJ1-4; TRBD1 might be the D (5 bases). The CDR3 spans 11 residues. CDR1 and CDR2 from the germline V gene are LNHNV and YYDKDF (reference sequence). V shed 8 bases and J shed 12 bases, with 13 bases lying between them. CDR3 loop: CATGLVGELFF. CDR3 sequence (DNA): TGTGCCACCGGTTTAGTAGGGGAACTGTTTTTT. The entire variable domain, with the rest obtained from reference TRBV15 and TRBJ1-4, is as follows: DAMVIQNPRYQVTQFGKPVTLSCSQTLNHNVMYWYQQKSSQAPKLLFHYYDKDFNNEADTPDNFQSRRPNTSFCFLDIRSPGLGDTAMYLCATGLVGELFFGSGTQLSVL.